This T cell receptor (beta chain) was obtained from a study of immune evolution from preneoplasia to lung adenocarcinoma. Germline CDR1 and CDR2: SNHLY and FYNNEI. Trimming stripped 7 bases from V and 1 base from J, with 13 bases between. This CDR3 contains 14 residues. Two lung cancer pathologists independently confirmed each histologic diagnosis. Sequencing used immunoSEQ multiplex PCR; TCRdb keeps in-frame clones, though not all of them. This table holds about 4,800 clones, about 83% found once. Concerning this clone: Its specificity is not known.

Points from the study as a whole: Normal lung had highest clonality; later lesions appeared denser, more diverse. Normal lung had the highest top T cell clone frequencies. KRAS-mutant nodules had the highest T cell clonality.

This TCR was sampled from a person aged 70 to 85 with lung adenocarcinoma. The rearrangement joins TRBV2 to TRBJ1-1; D unclear. Sample: FFPE lung adenocarcinoma in situ tissue. The CDR3 DNA follows: TGTGCCAGCATTCCTAGGACGGGGAACACTGAAGCTTTCTTT. This sequence encodes CASIPRTGNTEAFF.